This TCR beta chain was sequenced for a study of blood T cells in healthy people across ages. Investigators took ten milliliters of peripheral blood from every donor. With a J-beta primer mix and a sample-barcoded 5' primer, a second PCR ran about 6 to 11 cycles. TCRdb re-analysed the 5' RACE reads in MiXCR, keeping a single row per CDR3 protein. The sample has 1.5 million to 2 million distinct CDR3 sequences, just under 50% seen once. General study points: Strong correlation linked observed beta diversity and percent naive T cells.

CDR1 is MDHEN, CDR2 SYDVKM, per germline. V lost 5 bases and J lost 4, with 11 bases in between. This CDR3 spans 13 amino acids. Remarks on this clonotype: What it recognizes is unknown.

The sequenced sample consisted of blood. This TCR was sampled from a woman between 40 and 50 years old in good health. V and J are TRBV28 and TRBJ2-5; perhaps TRBD2 as D (5 bases). The CDR3 reads CASSVTGIETQYF. CDR3 nucleotide sequence: TGTGCCAGCAGTGTAACGGGGATAGAGACCCAGTACTTC.